Each of the 23 T cell receptor beta chains below was sequenced from the same sample in a study of blood T cell repertoires in COVID-19. The table came from immunoSEQ multiplex PCR; TCRdb's copy has only in-frame clones and leaves some out. This table holds 250,000 or so clones, more than 75% found once. Sequencing was carried out using PBMCs or T cells enriched from blood (not recorded which). All receptors derive from a woman between 50 and 59 years old who had been exposed to COVID-19.

The V call is TRBV12-3 or TRBV12-4, the J call TRBJ2-3, with unresolved D. The length of the CDR3 is 11 residues. Trimming left V 4 bases short and J 6 bases short, with 5 bases between. The CDR3 region is CASSSYDTQYF. The CDR3 DNA sequence: TGTGCCAGCAGTTCCTATGATACGCAGTATTTT.

The genes are TRBV2 and TRBJ2-5; TRBD1 matches 7 bases. The germline gives CDR1 SNHLY, CDR2 FYNNEI. V dropped 7 bases and J dropped 4; count of bases not matched to a gene: 6. The CDR3 runs 13 residues. This CDR3 is CASIKDRVETQYF. The CDR3 DNA is TGTGCCAGCATTAAAGACAGGGTAGAGACCCAGTACTTC.

This chain joins TRBV2 and TRBJ1-1, with 8 bases identical to TRBD1. The CDR3 totals 14 residues. The V segment lost 6 bases and the J segment 7 bases; nucleotides outside the gene matches: 10. In germline, CDR1 is SNHLY, CDR2 FYNNEI. Here the CDR3 DNA reads TGTGCCAGCAGACAGCTTCAGGGGGCGGGTGAAGCTTTCTTT. Translating gives CASRQLQGAGEAFF. The full variable domain, completed using reference TRBV2 and TRBJ1-1, is EPEVTQTPSHQVTQMGQEVILRCVPISNHLYFYWYRQILGQKVEFLVSFYNNEISEKSEIFDDQFSVERPDGSNFTLKIRSTKLEDSAMYFCASRQLQGAGEAFFGQGTRLTVV.

This clone occurred a few times. The rearrangement joins TRBV14 to TRBJ2-7; 7 nucleotides line up with TRBD1. CDR3 length: 16 amino acids. V lost 3 bases and J lost 3; bases outside the gene matches: 11. Germline V lookup: CDR1 SGHDN, CDR2 FVKESK. The CDR3 bases are TGTGCCAGCAGCCATATGAACCCGGGACAGCACTACGAGCAGTACTTC. This sequence encodes CASSHMNPGQHYEQYF.

This sequence joins TRBV6-5 and TRBJ1-3; 8 nucleotides agree with TRBD1. V lost 5 bases and J lost 4; bases outside the gene matches: 4. This CDR3 is 14 amino acids long. CDR1 MNHEY and CDR2 SVGAGI come from the germline V gene. In DNA, the CDR3 is TGTGCCAGCAGTCCCAGGGGGCCAGGAAACACCATATATTTT. This sequence encodes CASSPRGPGNTIYF.

A remark on this clone: Other DNA sequences from this sample encode an identical CDR3 as well. V gene TRBV15 combines with J gene TRBJ1-1, with TRBD1 as a possible D gene (5 bases). The CDR3 runs 14 residues. The germline V and J ends were trimmed by 0 bases and 5 bases, with 10 bases remaining between them. From germline, CDR1 is LNHNV and CDR2 YYDKDF (reference sequence). Written as DNA, the CDR3 is TGTGCCACCAGCAGAGATTTGGGGGGGACTGAAGCTTTCTTT. Residues: CATSRDLGGTEAFF.

The chain joins TRBV4-2 to TRBJ1-2, with 10 bases aligning to TRBD1. The germline V gene has CDR1 LGHNA and CDR2 YNFKEQ. The CDR3 extends over 17 amino acids. V was clipped by 0 bases and J by 8 bases; unmatched bases: 12. Here the CDR3 reads CASSQDAGQGGRSGYTF. CDR3 sequence (DNA): TGTGCCAGCAGCCAAGATGCCGGACAGGGGGGAAGAAGCGGCTACACCTTC.

The V call is TRBV5-1, the J call TRBJ1-1; D is possibly TRBD1 (5 bases). V lost 4 bases to trimming and J lost 3 bases, with 22 bases between them. The length of the CDR3 is 17 residues. In germline, CDR1 is SGHRS, CDR2 YFSETQ. Here the CDR3 DNA reads TGCGCCAGCAGCCGGGGCGGGGGACGGCTAGGGCACACTGAAGCTTTCTTT. It is translated as CASSRGGGRLGHTEAFF.

This chain uses TRBV5-1 with TRBJ1-1; weak D call: TRBD1 (5 bases). Germline CDR1 reads SGHRS; CDR2 reads YFSETQ. The CDR3 extends over 14 amino acids. The V end lost 6 bases, the J end lost 0 bases, and 12 bases lay between the germline ends. The CDR3 here is CASTIQDMNTEAFF. CDR3 nucleotides: TGCGCCAGCACCATACAGGATATGAACACTGAAGCTTTCTTT.

This chain joins TRBV3-1 (or the pseudogene TRBV3-2) and TRBJ2-7, with 9 bases fitting TRBD2. The junction had 6 bases not matched to a gene; V was cut back by 1 base and J by 2 bases. The CDR3 is 16 amino acids. Germline CDR1 reads LGHDT; CDR2 reads YNNKEL (reference sequence). DNA of the CDR3: TGTGCCAGCAGCCAAGGGGTTGGCGGGGGGGCCTACGAGCAGTACTTC. Protein: CASSQGVGGGAYEQYF.

This clone was seen only once. The chain carries TRBV6-5 and TRBJ1-4, with 8 bases matching TRBD1. V lost 9 bases, J lost 3 bases, and 3 bases stayed unmatched. The length of the CDR3 is 13 residues. The germline V gene encodes CDR1 MNHEY and CDR2 SVGAGI. Here the CDR3 reads CASIQGANEKLFF. DNA for the CDR3: TGTGCCAGTATACAGGGGGCTAATGAAAAACTGTTTTTT.

V is TRBV2 and J is TRBJ1-5, with D perhaps matching TRBD1 (6 bases). There are 15 residues in the CDR3. Trimming left V 7 bases short and J 6 bases short, with 19 bases between. Germline V gene lookup returns CDR1 SNHLY and CDR2 FYNNEI. This CDR3 reads CASTPLRGEGQPQHF. CDR3 DNA sequence: TGTGCCAGCACCCCTCTCAGGGGCGAGGGTCAGCCCCAGCATTTT. The whole variable domain, remainder taken from reference TRBV2 and TRBJ1-5, is EPEVTQTPSHQVTQMGQEVILRCVPISNHLYFYWYRQILGQKVEFLVSFYNNEISEKSEIFDDQFSVERPDGSNFTLKIRSTKLEDSAMYFCASTPLRGEGQPQHFGDGTRLSIL.

The rearrangement uses TRBV15 and TRBJ2-2, with a possible D match to TRBD2 (8 bases). The CDR3 runs 15 residues. Germline V CDR1 and CDR2: LNHNV, YYDKDF (reference sequence). V was trimmed by 2 bases and J by 9 bases, leaving 16 bases between them. CDR3 protein: CATSRPSGGGRELFF. CDR3 in DNA: TGTGCCACCAGCAGACCCTCGGGAGGGGGCCGGGAGCTGTTTTTT.

This chain links TRBV5-1 with TRBJ1-5, with 7 nucleotides matching TRBD1. This CDR3 comprises 14 residues. V lost 4 bases, J lost 7 bases, and 8 bases stayed unmatched. Germline V CDR1 and CDR2: SGHRS, YFSETQ. CDR3 sequence: CASSPGTVLQPQHF. In nucleotides, the CDR3 is TGCGCCAGCAGCCCGGGGACAGTCCTACAGCCCCAGCATTTT.

The CDR3 loop is CASKDDSSYNSPLHF. In DNA form, the CDR3 reads TGTGCCAGCAAGGATGACAGCTCCTATAATTCACCCCTCCACTTT. The rearrangement links TRBV27 to TRBJ1-6; D is perhaps TRBD1 (5 bases). Germline V CDR1 and CDR2: MNHEY, SMNVEV (reference sequence). The V gene lost 7 bases and the J gene lost 0 bases, with 10 bases spanning the gap. The CDR3 sequence is 15 residues long.

This clone was seen a single time. The chain combines TRBV7-9 with TRBJ2-5; 7 bases map to TRBD2. Germline values: CDR1 SEHNR, CDR2 FQNEAQ (reference sequence). This CDR3 spans 15 amino acids. The V segment lost 5 bases and the J segment 5 bases; nucleotides outside the gene matches: 11. In nucleotides, the CDR3 is TGTGCCAGCAGCCTTGGCGGGGGAAGGAGGGAGACCCAGTACTTC. The encoded protein is CASSLGGGRRETQYF.

This clone was seen only a few times. V gene TRBV19 combines with J gene TRBJ1-3; 10 bases agree with TRBD1. Germline-derived CDR1 and CDR2 are LNHDA and SQIVND (reference sequence). The CDR3 consists of 17 residues. After removal of 5 bases from V and 3 bases from J, the junction contained 10 bases not matched to a gene. This CDR3 reads CASSPRGGQGSGNTIYF. Here the CDR3 DNA reads TGTGCCAGTAGTCCCCGTGGGGGACAGGGGAGTGGAAACACCATATATTTT.

This rearrangement joins TRBV5-4 to TRBJ1-6; D is uncertain. The V and J ends lost 5 bases and 7 bases respectively, with 13 bases between them. The CDR3 extends over 14 amino acids. The V gene's germline CDR1 is SGHNT and CDR2 YYREEE (reference sequence). CDR3 region: CASRDRRRNSPLHF. Written as DNA, the CDR3 is TGTGCCAGCAGGGATCGGAGACGCAATTCACCCCTCCACTTT.

The J gene is TRBJ2-3, the V gene TRBV19; 13 bases are a match to TRBD2. After removal of 7 bases from V and 3 bases from J, the junction contained 13 bases not matched to a gene. This CDR3 region has 18 residues. Germline CDR1 and CDR2: LNHDA and SQIVND (reference sequence). The DNA of the CDR3 is TGTGCCAGTACACTGGAGCCTCTGGGACTAGCGGGAACAGATACGCAGTATTTT. It encodes CASTLEPLGLAGTDTQYF.

The CDR3 bases are TGTGCCAGCAGCCTACCACAGGGGATGAGGGGGACCCAGTACTTC. Its protein is CASSLPQGMRGTQYF. The chain joins TRBV3-1 (or the pseudogene TRBV3-2) to TRBJ2-5; 7 nucleotides line up with TRBD1. This CDR3 has 15 residues. CDR1 and CDR2 (germline): LGHDT, YNNKEL (reference sequence). With V trimmed by 4 bases and J by 7 bases, 12 bases remained unmatched.

This chain joins TRBV5-4 and TRBJ1-2; D may be TRBD1 (5 bases). CDR1 and CDR2 (germline): SGHNT, YYREEE (reference sequence). The CDR3 extends over 13 amino acids. V shed 9 bases and J shed 6 bases, with 18 bases lying between them. CDR3 in amino acids: CATKQERFDGYTF. The CDR3 region has the DNA TGTGCCACCAAACAGGAAAGGTTTGATGGCTACACCTTC.

V and J are TRBV7-9 and TRBJ1-6; D call uncertain. Germline V lookup: CDR1 SEHNR, CDR2 FQNEAQ (reference sequence). V was cut by 3 bases and J by 7 bases, with 7 bases left in between. The CDR3 has 13 residues. The CDR3 DNA is TGTGCCAGCAGCTTCGGGTTGAATTCACCCCTCCACTTT. Amino acids: CASSFGLNSPLHF. The full variable domain, rest sourced from reference TRBV7-9 and TRBJ1-6, is DTGVSQNPRHKITKRGQNVTFRCDPISEHNRLYWYRQTLGQGPEFLTYFQNEAQLEKSRLLSDRFSAERPKGSFSTLEIQRTEQGDSAMYLCASSFGLNSPLHFGNGTRLTVT.

This sequence joins TRBV7-2 and TRBJ2-7, with TRBD2 matching over 11 bases. The CDR3 has 16 amino acids. Losses at the gene ends were 5 bases for V and 0 bases for J; bases not matched to a gene: 6. The germline CDR1 and CDR2 sequences are SGHTA and FQGNSA. The CDR3 loop is CASSHGGTSGSYEQYF. As DNA, the CDR3 is TGTGCCAGCAGCCATGGCGGGACTAGCGGCTCCTACGAGCAGTACTTC.